These 3 T cell receptor beta chains came from one sample sequenced in a study of technical replicates of blood from a few donors. Method: immunoSEQ multiplex PCR; TCRdb's copy keeps in-frame clones and lacks some. The table includes about 62,000 clones, approximately 89% detected once. The sample taken for sequencing was PBMCs. The receptor set was obtained from a human donor in good health. Some clones in this sample may be carry-over from other donors' samples.

This clone was counted only a few times. J is TRBJ1-1 and V is TRBV6-5; perhaps TRBD1 as D (6 bases). Germline V gives CDR1 MNHEY, CDR2 SVGAGI. With 0 bases removed from V and 1 base from J, the gap between germline ends came to 9 bases. The CDR3 is made up of 15 amino acids. The CDR3 sequence: CASSYSQGRNTEAFF. CDR3 DNA sequence: TGTGCCAGCAGTTACTCGCAGGGGCGGAACACTGAAGCTTTCTTT.

V is TRBV9 and J is TRBJ2-5, with 10 bases matching TRBD1. This CDR3 comprises 15 residues. V lost 2 bases and J lost 4; bases outside the gene matches: 5. Germline CDR1 and CDR2: SGDLS and YYNGEE. The CDR3 protein is CASSVDRGGGETQYF. CDR3 bases: TGTGCCAGCAGCGTGGACAGGGGGGGCGGAGAGACCCAGTACTTC. Together with reference TRBV9 and TRBJ2-5, the CDR3 gives the full variable domain: DSGVTQTPKHLITATGQRVTLRCSPRSGDLSVYWYQQSLDQGLQFLIQYYNGEERAKGNILERFSAQQFPDLHSELNLSSLELGDSALYFCASSVDRGGGETQYFGPGTRLLVL.

The chain employs TRBV5-4 and TRBJ1-2; D is perhaps TRBD1 (5 bases). V lost 0 bases, J lost 8 bases, and 14 bases lay in between. The CDR3 is 14 residues long. Germline V gene sequence: CDR1 SGHNT, CDR2 YYREEE (reference sequence). The CDR3 is CASSLAVGDWGYTF. DNA for the CDR3: TGTGCCAGCAGCTTGGCCGTCGGGGACTGGGGCTACACCTTC.